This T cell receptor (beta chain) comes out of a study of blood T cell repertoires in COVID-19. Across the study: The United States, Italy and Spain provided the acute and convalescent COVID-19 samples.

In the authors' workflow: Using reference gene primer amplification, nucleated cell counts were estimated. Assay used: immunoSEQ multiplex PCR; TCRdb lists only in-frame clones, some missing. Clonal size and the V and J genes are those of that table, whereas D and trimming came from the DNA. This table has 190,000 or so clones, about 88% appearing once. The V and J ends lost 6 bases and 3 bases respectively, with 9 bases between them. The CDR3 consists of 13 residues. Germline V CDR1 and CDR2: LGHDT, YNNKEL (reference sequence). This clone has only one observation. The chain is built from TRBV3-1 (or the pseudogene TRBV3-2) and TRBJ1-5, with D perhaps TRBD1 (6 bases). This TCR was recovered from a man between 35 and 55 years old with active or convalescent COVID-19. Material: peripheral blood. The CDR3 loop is CASRGQPNQPQHF. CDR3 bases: TGTGCCAGCAGAGGACAGCCCAATCAGCCCCAGCATTTT.